A single sample is the source of the 30 T cell receptor beta chains below, sequenced in a study of blood T cell repertoires in COVID-19. TCRdb's copy holds only in-frame clones and misses some; the assay was immunoSEQ multiplex PCR. Altogether approximately 4,000 clones are present, about nine tenths being singletons, with the ten largest covering 7.1%. The sample was peripheral blood. These receptors were taken from a man in his forties or fifties with active COVID-19.

The CDR3 coding sequence is TGTGCCAGCATCCTCAGGGGGGTCGGTTGGTGGAGAATCTACGAGCAGTACTTC. Translated, it gives CASILRGVGWWRIYEQYF. This chain links TRBV28 with TRBJ2-7, with TRBD1 as a possible D gene (7 bases). V lost 7 bases and J 3 bases, leaving 28 bases between the germline ends. CDR3 length: 18 residues. Germline CDR1 MDHEN, CDR2 SYDVKM.

This chain joins TRBV3-1 (or the pseudogene TRBV3-2) and TRBJ2-7; 9 positions match TRBD1. Germline trimming cut 3 bases from V and 5 bases from J; bases unmatched to any gene: 14. CDR1 and CDR2 (germline): LGHDT, YNNKEL (reference sequence). This CDR3 comprises 17 residues. Here the CDR3 reads CASSHIRVGTGTHEQYF. For the CDR3, the DNA is TGTGCCAGCAGCCATATCAGAGTGGGGACAGGGACCCACGAGCAGTACTTC.

By sample fraction, this clone is large. The gene calls are TRBV28 and TRBJ2-5; 10 bases line up with TRBD1. CDR3 length: 17 residues. Unmatched junction bases numbered 13, after V lost 6 bases and J lost 3 bases. In germline, CDR1 is MDHEN, CDR2 SYDVKM. This CDR3 reads CASSYSTGDRGEETQYF. CDR3 DNA sequence: TGTGCCAGCAGCTACAGTACCGGGGACAGGGGCGAAGAGACCCAGTACTTC.

The chain couples TRBV6-2 or TRBV6-3 to TRBJ2-1; 8 bases fit TRBD2. There are 15 residues in the CDR3. The J segment lost 0 bases and the V segment lost 5 bases, leaving 3 bases of the junction unmatched. Germline lookup yields CDR1 MNHEY and CDR2 SVGEGT. The CDR3 sequence is CASSPGTSSYNEQFF. The CDR3 DNA reads as TGTGCCAGCAGTCCCGGGACTAGCTCCTACAATGAGCAGTTCTTC.

As DNA, the CDR3 is TGTGCCAGCAGCTTGGAAGGGGACAGGGGGCGTAATGAGCAGTTCTTC. Translation gives CASSLEGDRGRNEQFF. V usage is TRBV5-4 and J usage is TRBJ2-1; 12 bases align to TRBD1. V lost 0 bases and J lost 7; bases outside the gene matches: 5. The germline gives CDR1 SGHNT, CDR2 YYREEE (reference sequence). The CDR3 is made up of 16 amino acids.

The rearrangement joins TRBV2 to TRBJ2-1; 7 bases map to TRBD2. Trimming cost V 5 bases and J 2 bases; bases outside gene matches: 3. The CDR3 totals 14 residues. The germline V gene encodes CDR1 SNHLY and CDR2 FYNNEI. The CDR3 region is CASSPGRPYNEQFF. DNA for the CDR3: TGTGCCAGCAGTCCCGGGAGGCCCTACAATGAGCAGTTCTTC.

This rearrangement joins TRBV1 to TRBJ1-5; TRBD1, as called in the table, went unchecked against the DNA. TRBV1 is designated a pseudogene. The CDR3 extends over 16 amino acids. As DNA, the CDR3 is TGCACCAGCAGCCAGGCAACGCCAGGTAGCAATCAGCCCCAGCATTTT. It is translated as CTSSQATPGSNQPQHF.

The chain uses TRBV4-2 and TRBJ2-7; 7 nucleotides align to TRBD1. CDR3 length: 15 amino acids. The germline gives CDR1 LGHNA, CDR2 YNFKEQ. V was pared by 4 bases and J by 4 bases, with 10 bases of the junction left unmatched. The chain's CDR3 is CASSRGKGQNYEQYF. The CDR3 DNA sequence: TGTGCCAGCAGCCGCGGAAAGGGACAGAATTACGAGCAGTACTTC.

The rearrangement joins TRBV7-2 to TRBJ2-1; 8 bases are shared with TRBD2. CDR3 size: 16 residues. V shed 2 bases, J shed 4 bases, and the junction held 7 bases outside the gene matches. Germline CDR1 is SGHTA and CDR2 is FQGNSA. The CDR3 DNA reads as TGTGCCAGCAGCTTATCCTTGACTAGCGTATACAATGAGCAGTTCTTC. It specifies CASSLSLTSVYNEQFF.

The sample holds one count of this clone. The chain carries TRBV5-6 and TRBJ2-2; possible D gene TRBD1, 5 bases. Deletions cut 1 base from V and 4 bases from J, with 11 bases between. This CDR3 contains 15 residues. CDR1 and CDR2 from the germline V gene are SGHDT and YYEEEE. The CDR3 spells CASSLLGPGTGELFF. As DNA, the CDR3 is TGTGCCAGCAGCTTGTTGGGGCCGGGCACCGGGGAGCTGTTTTTT. Filled out from reference TRBV5-6 and TRBJ2-2, the complete variable domain reads DAGVTQSPTHLIKTRGQQVTLRCSPKSGHDTVSWYQQALGQGPQFIFQYYEEEERQRGNFPDRFSGHQFPNYSSELNVNALLLGDSALYLCASSLLGPGTGELFFGEGSRLTVL.

The CDR3 nucleotides read TGTGCCAGTAATCGGCAGGGAGGGGGTTGGGAGACCCAGTACTTC. Translation: CASNRQGGGWETQYF. This chain joins TRBV19 and TRBJ2-5, with D maybe TRBD2 (7 bases). Deletions cut 7 bases from V and 5 bases from J, with 20 bases between. Germline V gene sequence: CDR1 LNHDA, CDR2 SQIVND (reference sequence). The CDR3 runs to 15 residues.

V usage is TRBV28 and J usage is TRBJ2-1; D unresolved. The CDR3 has 17 amino acids. The V end was cut by 5 bases, the J end by 0 bases, with 17 bases between. CDR1 is MDHEN and CDR2 is SYDVKM in the germline V gene. As DNA, the CDR3 is TGTGCCAGCAGTGCCTCATTTACCTTGAGCTCCTACAATGAGCAGTTCTTC. Translation gives CASSASFTLSSYNEQFF.

This clone was detected only once. V gene TRBV6-1 combines with J gene TRBJ1-5; the D gene is possibly TRBD1 (5 bases). The V and J ends lost 2 bases and 4 bases respectively, with 6 bases between them. Germline loops: CDR1 MNHNS, CDR2 SASEGT. This CDR3 is built from 13 residues. This chain's CDR3 is CASSENRNQPQHF. The CDR3 DNA reads as TGTGCCAGCAGTGAAAACAGGAATCAGCCCCAGCATTTT.

This clone was recorded only once. The chain employs TRBV7-9 and TRBJ2-2; TRBD2 agrees at 8 bases. The CDR3 loop spans 16 amino acids. Germline V gene data show CDR1 as SEHNR and CDR2 as FQNEAQ (reference sequence). V dropped 6 bases and J dropped 5; count of bases not matched to a gene: 11. The CDR3 region is CASSFRAGVSTGELFF. CDR3 bases: TGTGCCAGCAGTTTTAGAGCGGGAGTATCTACCGGGGAGCTGTTTTTT. Drawing the rest from reference TRBV7-9 and TRBJ2-2, the complete variable domain is DTGVSQNPRHKITKRGQNVTFRCDPISEHNRLYWYRQTLGQGPEFLTYFQNEAQLEKSRLLSDRFSAERPKGSFSTLEIQRTEQGDSAMYLCASSFRAGVSTGELFFGEGSRLTVL.

This CDR3 is CASSQEGPGGKYEQYF. The DNA for the CDR3 is TGTGCCAGCAGCCAAGAGGGTCCCGGCGGTAAGTACGAGCAGTACTTC. The J gene is TRBJ2-7, the V gene TRBV4-2; D uncertain. CDR3 length: 16 amino acids. Germline lookup yields CDR1 LGHNA and CDR2 YNFKEQ. The V end lost 0 bases, the J end lost 4 bases, and 16 bases lay between the germline ends.

The chain has TRBV9 and TRBJ2-3, with 7 positions matching TRBD2. The CDR3 sequence is 14 residues long. V was clipped by 3 bases and J by 5 bases; unmatched bases: 6. Germline CDR1 is SGDLS and CDR2 is YYNGEE. The CDR3 spells CASSASGRQDTQYF. CDR3 DNA: TGTGCCAGCAGCGCTAGCGGCCGTCAAGATACGCAGTATTTT.

This clone was detected only a few times. The chain recombines TRBV7-9 with TRBJ1-6, with 10 bases that match TRBD1. CDR1 is SEHNR, CDR2 FQNEAQ, per germline (reference sequence). CDR3 length equals 15 residues. V shed 6 bases and J 7 bases; nucleotides not matched to a gene: 6. The CDR3 here is CASRATGGVNSPLHF. The CDR3 DNA is TGTGCCAGCAGGGCGACAGGGGGCGTGAATTCACCCCTCCACTTT. Filled out from reference TRBV7-9 and TRBJ1-6, the complete variable domain reads DTGVSQNPRHKITKRGQNVTFRCDPISEHNRLYWYRQTLGQGPEFLTYFQNEAQLEKSRLLSDRFSAERPKGSFSTLEIQRTEQGDSAMYLCASRATGGVNSPLHFGNGTRLTVT.

This chain uses TRBV6-1 with TRBJ2-5; 7 bases are shared with TRBD1. The CDR3 extends over 17 amino acids. The J segment lost 3 bases and the V segment lost 0 bases, leaving 10 bases of the junction unmatched. Germline CDR1 and CDR2: MNHNS and SASEGT. DNA of the CDR3: TGTGCCAGCAGTGAAGCGTACCCCGGGACAGCAAAAGAGACCCAGTACTTC. Residues: CASSEAYPGTAKETQYF.

J is TRBJ1-5 and V is TRBV6-5; 7 bases fit TRBD1. Germline CDR1 MNHEY, CDR2 SVGAGI. This CDR3 spans 15 amino acids. V shed 5 bases, J shed 1 base, and the junction held 5 bases outside the gene matches. CDR3 bases: TGTGCCAGCAGTCACGAGGGGGCGAGCAATCAGCCCCAGCATTTT. Amino acids: CASSHEGASNQPQHF.

The chain recombines TRBV7-9 with TRBJ2-7, with D possibly TRBD2 on 5 matching bases. This CDR3 has 14 amino acids. Germline V gives CDR1 SEHNR, CDR2 FQNEAQ (reference sequence). The V and J ends lost 5 bases and 2 bases respectively, with 13 bases between them. Written as DNA, the CDR3 is TGTGCCAGCAGCCCGCCGCGGGTTCCCTACGAGCAGTACTTC. Translated, it gives CASSPPRVPYEQYF.

This sequence joins TRBV28 and TRBJ2-3; 10 nucleotides match TRBD1. CDR1 MDHEN and CDR2 SYDVKM come from the germline V gene. This CDR3 comprises 15 residues. Losses at the gene ends were 5 bases for V and 1 base for J; bases not matched to a gene: 3. The CDR3 sequence: CASSRDRGGTDTQYF. CDR3 bases: TGTGCCAGCAGTCGGGACAGGGGAGGCACAGATACGCAGTATTTT.

The V call is TRBV6-5, the J call TRBJ1-6; tentatively, D is TRBD1 (5 bases). The CDR3 has 15 amino acids. The germline V and J ends were trimmed by 7 bases and 5 bases, with 15 bases remaining between them. Germline V gene data show CDR1 as MNHEY and CDR2 as SVGAGI. The CDR3 reads CASIRAGGNNSPLHF. CDR3 sequence (DNA): TGTGCCAGCATAAGGGCCGGGGGAAATAATTCACCCCTCCACTTT.

CDR3 amino acids: CATSRDYGTGVNSPLHF. The CDR3 nucleotides read TGTGCCACCAGCAGAGATTATGGCACAGGGGTAAATTCACCCCTCCACTTT. The chain links TRBV15 to TRBJ1-6; 7 bases match TRBD1. The germline gives CDR1 LNHNV, CDR2 YYDKDF (reference sequence). This CDR3 region has 17 residues. V was clipped by 0 bases and J by 7 bases; unmatched bases: 9.

This chain joins TRBV5-1 and TRBJ2-7; 9 nucleotides agree with TRBD1. This CDR3 spans 16 amino acids. J lost 6 bases, V lost 3 bases, and 13 bases had no gene match. From germline, CDR1 is SGHRS and CDR2 YFSETQ. CDR3 in amino acids: CASSSDPGTGRSEQYF. The CDR3, as DNA: TGCGCCAGCAGCTCCGACCCCGGGACAGGGAGGTCCGAGCAGTACTTC.

The V and J genes are TRBV29-1 and TRBJ2-1; D call uncertain. There are 12 residues in the CDR3. Germline assignment: CDR1 SQVTM and CDR2 ANQGSEA. The V end was cut by 3 bases, the J end by 7 bases, with 10 bases between. Here the CDR3 reads CSVDLVPNEQFF. CDR3 nucleotide sequence: TGCAGCGTTGATCTAGTTCCAAATGAGCAGTTCTTC.

The chain uses TRBV4-2 and TRBJ2-7, with 12 bases identical to TRBD1. V shed 0 bases and J 5 bases; nucleotides not matched to a gene: 5. The CDR3 is 16 amino acids. The germline CDR1 and CDR2 sequences are LGHNA and YNFKEQ. The CDR3: CASSQDPGQGANEQYF. DNA for the CDR3: TGTGCCAGCAGCCAAGATCCGGGACAGGGGGCTAACGAGCAGTACTTC.

This clone has only one observation. The chain recombines TRBV2 with TRBJ1-2, with 12 bases lining up with TRBD1. Germline lookup yields CDR1 SNHLY and CDR2 FYNNEI. The CDR3 extends over 15 amino acids. Losses at the gene ends were 7 bases for V and 3 bases for J; bases not matched to a gene: 6. CDR3 coding DNA: TGTGCCAGCAACCGGGACAGGGGGCTCGACTATGGCTACACCTTC. Translating gives CASNRDRGLDYGYTF.

V gene TRBV7-9 combines with J gene TRBJ2-1, with 7 bases aligning to TRBD2. With V trimmed by 4 bases and J by 4 bases, 16 bases remained unmatched. This CDR3 region has 18 residues. Germline CDR1 and CDR2: SEHNR and FQNEAQ (reference sequence). The DNA for the CDR3 is TGTGCCAGCAGCTCGGATTCGGCGGGAGTTCCCCGATACAATGAGCAGTTCTTC. It translates to CASSSDSAGVPRYNEQFF. Based on the CDR3 plus reference TRBV7-9 and TRBJ2-1, the full variable domain is DTGVSQNPRHKITKRGQNVTFRCDPISEHNRLYWYRQTLGQGPEFLTYFQNEAQLEKSRLLSDRFSAERPKGSFSTLEIQRTEQGDSAMYLCASSSDSAGVPRYNEQFFGPGTRLTVL.

The chain employs TRBV7-9 and TRBJ2-4, with D tentatively TRBD1 (6 bases). Germline CDR1 is SEHNR and CDR2 is FQNEAQ (reference sequence). V was shortened by 1 base and J by 0 bases, with 13 bases between the two germline ends. This CDR3 has 17 amino acids. The CDR3 coding sequence is TGTGCCAGCAGCTTAGGAGGGGGAGTACTAGCCAAAAACATTCAGTACTTC. Translating gives CASSLGGGVLAKNIQYF.

The chain is built from TRBV19 and TRBJ1-2; perhaps TRBD1 as D (6 bases). Trimming pared 7 bases from V and 5 bases from J, leaving 8 bases between. This CDR3 contains 11 residues. Per the germline V gene, CDR1 is LNHDA and CDR2 is SQIVND (reference sequence). The CDR3 protein is CASNQGYGYTF. CDR3 sequence (DNA): TGTGCCAGTAACCAGGGGTATGGCTACACCTTC.